Reported below is one T cell receptor (beta chain). Data came from immunoSEQ multiplex PCR; TCRdb stores just in-frame clones and leaves some out. The sample lists about 92,000 clones, more than 85% occurring once. The entry originates in a study of T cell changes during pregnancy in multiple sclerosis. Sequencing was performed on peripheral blood, taken in the first trimester of pregnancy. The sequence came from a female donor with multiple sclerosis, enrolled in a pregnancy study.

CDR3 nucleotides: TGCGCCAGCAGCCAAACTAGCGGGAGTATCTACGAGCAGTACTTC. Translating it yields CASSQTSGSIYEQYF. The gene calls are TRBV4-1 and TRBJ2-7; 11 nucleotides line up with TRBD2. The CDR3 runs 15 residues. V lost 2 bases to trimming and J lost 3 bases; unmatched junction nucleotides: 3. Germline CDR1 is MGHRA and CDR2 is YSYEKL.